This entry features one T cell receptor beta chain sequence. Antigen: not known. The data belong to a study of T cell responses to AZD1222 COVID-19 vaccine. Clones were sequenced by immunoSEQ multiplex PCR, and TCRdb holds only the in-frame ones, with some missing. Of 100,000 or so clones listed, about 85% are singletons. Study-wide results and limits: Among the donors, most were white British and more were female, and clonal diversity was possibly underestimated.

The sequence derives from an adult in good health. The starting material was peripheral blood, obtained on day 0 of AZD1222 vaccination.

Here the CDR3 reads CASSIFPDRDAEAFF. The CDR3 nucleotides are TGTGCCAGTAGTATCTTTCCGGACAGGGACGCTGAAGCTTTCTTT. The chain couples TRBV19 to TRBJ1-1; 8 bases fit TRBD1. Germline assignment: CDR1 LNHDA and CDR2 SQIVND (reference sequence). The CDR3 has 15 residues. The ends lost 3 bases at V and 6 bases at J; junction bases unmatched: 9.